These T cell receptor beta chains were read from a single sample in a study of blood T cells in healthy people across ages. TCRdb analysed the 5' RACE reads with MiXCR anew, one entry per CDR3 protein. The sample holds around 1,800,000 distinct CDR3 sequences, roughly two fifths seen once. Specimen: blood. These TCRs come from a human donor in good health. CDR3s include the opening cysteine and the closing phenylalanine or tryptophan. A D gene is named only where the DNA matches it firmly. A row's size may be missing; if present it is once, few, many or a size class.

>once|TRBV2|TRBJ1-2|-
TGTGCCAGCCTTAAAGACCGGAATGGCGGCTACACCTTC
CASLKDRNGGYTF
>-|TRBV20-1|TRBJ2-5|TRBD1
TGCAGTGCTAGAGGGGACAGGGGGTCGGGGGAGCAGTACTTC
CSARGDRGSGEQYF
>few|TRBV5-1|TRBJ2-7|TRBD2
TGCGCCAGCAGCTTCAGGACTAGCGGCGAAACTACCTACGAGCAGTACTTC
CASSFRTSGETTYEQYF
>many|TRBV29-1|TRBJ2-7|-
TGCAGCGCCGGGGTGTCGAGCGAGCAGTACTTC
CSAGVSSEQYF
>-|TRBV10-3|TRBJ2-7|TRBD1
TGTGCCATCAGTGAGGAGACAGGGGGAACCTGCGAGCAGTACTTC
CAISEETGGTCEQYF
>few|TRBV4-3|TRBJ2-1|TRBD2
TGCGCCAGCAGCCAAGATCTAATAAGAGGCGGGGGGCAGTTCTTC
CASSQDLIRGGGQFF
>few|TRBV20-1|TRBJ2-7|TRBD1
TGCAGTGCTAGAGTCCTCCAGACAGGGACCTACGAGCAGTACTTC
CSARVLQTGTYEQYF
>-|TRBV24-1|TRBJ1-1|-
TGTGCCACCAGTGATGGGGATTTGGGCGGCCAGAACACTGAAGCTTTCTTT
CATSDGDLGGQNTEAFF
>-|TRBV20-1|TRBJ2-7|TRBD2
TGCAGTGCTAGTAAGCGGGGGCCTTACGAGCAGTACTTC
CSASKRGPYEQYF
>-|TRBV15|TRBJ2-2|-
TGTGCCACCAGCAGAGATCCGAGGGGCGGCGGGGAGCTGTTTTTT
CATSRDPRGGGELFF
>few|TRBV20-1|TRBJ2-1|-
TGCAGTGCGGGAGACTGGAATGAGCAGTTCTTC
CSAGDWNEQFF
>-|TRBV6-5|TRBJ1-4|-
TGTGCCAGCAGTTACGGGAGGGGAAAACTGTTTTTT
CASSYGRGKLFF
>many|TRBV4-3|TRBJ1-1|-
TGCGCCAGCAGCCAAGAGGCGGTCAACCCAAGGACTGAAGCTTTCTTT
CASSQEAVNPRTEAFF
>-|TRBV12-3/TRBV12-4|TRBJ1-1|TRBD1
TGTGCCAGCAGTTCAGGGACAGGGCCGTTGAACACTGAAGCTTTCTTT
CASSSGTGPLNTEAFF
>-|TRBV6-2/TRBV6-3|TRBJ1-1|TRBD1
TGTGCCAGCAGTCTATTCCCCGGGACAGGGGGCACCGAAGCTTTCTTT
CASSLFPGTGGTEAFF
>-|TRBV19|TRBJ1-2|TRBD1
TGTGCCGCTAGGCGGACAGGCGACAGTAACTATGGCTACACCTTC
CAARRTGDSNYGYTF
>-|TRBV27|TRBJ2-7|-
TGTGCCAGCAGTTTCGGGGACAAAAGATACGAGCAGTACTTC
CASSFGDKRYEQYF
>once|TRBV27|TRBJ2-7|-
TGTGCCAGCAGTCTTACGTGGACAAGTCCCTACGAGCAGTACTTC
CASSLTWTSPYEQYF
>-|TRBV3-1|TRBJ2-7|-
TGTGCCAGCAGCCAAAACCCCAGAGGATCCTACGAGCAGTACTTC
CASSQNPRGSYEQYF
>few|TRBV3-1|TRBJ2-6|-
TGTGCCAGCAGCCCCTTACCAGACTCTGGGGCCAACGTCCTGACTTTC
CASSPLPDSGANVLTF
>-|TRBV7-6|TRBJ2-3|-
TGTGCCAGCAGCTCGACTGCTCCAGGAGATACGCAGTATTTT
CASSSTAPGDTQYF
>few|TRBV7-2|TRBJ2-7|TRBD2
TGTGCCAGCAGCTACGGGAGGGTGGGCTACGAGCAGTACTTC
CASSYGRVGYEQYF
>-|TRBV4-1|TRBJ2-2|-
TGCGCCAGCAGTATTAGGCAGAACACCGGGGAGCTGTTTTTT
CASSIRQNTGELFF
>few|TRBV7-2|TRBJ2-7|TRBD1
TGCGCCAGCAGCCCGGACAGGGGTGACTACGAGCAGTACTTC
CASSPDRGDYEQYF
>-|TRBV6-5|TRBJ1-1|-
TGTGCCAGCACTAGGGCCATGAACACTGAAGCTTTCTTT
CASTRAMNTEAFF
>-|TRBV12-3/TRBV12-4|TRBJ2-2|-
TGTGCCAACCCAGGGGGGACAATGTACTTCGGGGAGCTGTTTTTT
CANPGGTMYFGELFF
>few|TRBV12-3/TRBV12-4|TRBJ2-7|TRBD2
TGTGCCAGCAGTTCGGAGCGGGGATCCTACGAGCAGTACTTC
CASSSERGSYEQYF
>few|TRBV20-1|TRBJ2-3|-
TGCAGTGCTGATCCACCGGGACTAAAGGGGGGCACGCAGTATTTT
CSADPPGLKGGTQYF
>-|TRBV4-3|TRBJ2-1|-
TGCGCCAGCAGCCAAGAGGCCACCAGGCCCCGGAATGAGCAGTTCTTC
CASSQEATRPRNEQFF
>few|TRBV7-2|TRBJ1-4|-
TGTGCCAGCAGCTTAGTACCAGGGGAGGAAGAAAAACTGTTTTTT
CASSLVPGEEEKLFF
>few|TRBV4-1|TRBJ2-7|-
TGCGCCAGCAGCCAAGATCACGGGGACTACGAGCAGTACTTC
CASSQDHGDYEQYF
>few|TRBV28|TRBJ2-4|TRBD1
TGTGCCAGCAGTTACACCTGGTGGGACAGGGGCCTTTTTCAGTACTTC
CASSYTWWDRGLFQYF
>-|TRBV5-1|TRBJ2-2|-
TGCGCCAGCAGCAGGATGGGGAACACTGGGGAGTTGTTTTTT
CASSRMGNTGELFF
>-|TRBV7-2|TRBJ2-5|TRBD2
TGTGCCAGCAGCGGAGGACTAGCTGCTTCTACGGAGCAGTACTTC
CASSGGLAASTEQYF
>-|TRBV20-1|TRBJ2-3|-
TGCAGTGCTAGAGTGGACCAGGACGATAATACGCAGTATTTT
CSARVDQDDNTQYF
>-|TRBV20-1|TRBJ1-2|-
TGCAGTGCTAGAGACCCCAGCAGAAGAGACCATGGCTACACCTTC
CSARDPSRRDHGYTF
>few|TRBV19|TRBJ2-7|-
TGTGCCAGTAGTAACCAGGGCTACGAGCAGTACTTC
CASSNQGYEQYF
>-|TRBV3-1|TRBJ2-3|-
TGTGCCAGCACCGTACTCTACAGGGATAATACGCAGTATTTT
CASTVLYRDNTQYF
>few|TRBV15|TRBJ2-7|TRBD1
TGTGCCACCCGCCGGGACAGAAGGGACGAGCAGTACTTC
CATRRDRRDEQYF
>-|TRBV25-1|TRBJ1-2|-
TGTGCCAGCAGTGATGGGGGCACGCTAGCGGGAGGCTACACCTTC
CASSDGGTLAGGYTF
>many|TRBV5-1|TRBJ2-1|-
TGTGCCAGCAGTTTATCTACCTACAATGAGCAGTTCTTC
CASSLSTYNEQFF
>-|TRBV3-1|TRBJ1-2|TRBD1
TGTGCCAGCAGCCAAATTGGGACAGGGGGAAACTATGGCTACACCTTC
CASSQIGTGGNYGYTF
>few|TRBV11-2|TRBJ2-4|TRBD1
TGTGCCAGCAGCTTCGGGACAGGGGTAGCCAAAAACATTCAGTACTTC
CASSFGTGVAKNIQYF
>-|TRBV7-6|TRBJ2-7|-
TGTGCCAGCAGCCCGCGACAGATCTACGAGCAGTACTTC
CASSPRQIYEQYF
>few|TRBV28|TRBJ1-2|-
TGTGCCAGCGGGGTAGGGTGGGATGTCTATGGCTACACCTTC
CASGVGWDVYGYTF
>few|TRBV24-1|TRBJ2-3|TRBD2
TGTGCCACCAGTGATTTCCGACTAGCGGGGACCACAGATACGCAGTATTTT
CATSDFRLAGTTDTQYF
>-|TRBV5-1|TRBJ1-2|-
TGCGCCAGCAGCATAGGGACGGTGGATGGCTACACCTTC
CASSIGTVDGYTF
>many|TRBV4-1|TRBJ2-5|-
TGCGCCAGCAGCCTTTATTGGACAGCCGAAGAGACCCAGTACTTC
CASSLYWTAEETQYF